This section outlines one TCR beta chain sequence together with its context. Its antigen remains unknown. V lost 7 bases and J lost 0, with 12 bases in between. The CDR3 runs to 14 residues. Germline V gives CDR1 SNHLY, CDR2 FYNNEI. Profiling relied on immunoSEQ multiplex PCR, and the TCRdb table lists in-frame clones only, not all of them. The sample lists tens of thousands of clones, over 60% occurring once. This sample was taken from a study of T cell responses to AZD1222 COVID-19 vaccine. Regarding the study as a whole: At 160-218 and 743-854, vaccine-associated CD4 TCRs were dominant, and they spanned spike.

The genes are TRBV2 and TRBJ1-2; D is unresolved. The TCR was taken from an adult who received the MenACWY meningococcal vaccine as a control. The starting material was peripheral blood, obtained 28 days after the second dose of the MenACWY control vaccine. This CDR3 reads CASTGYSSNYGYTF. Written as DNA, the CDR3 is TGTGCCAGCACTGGCTACAGTTCTAACTATGGCTACACCTTC.